This T cell receptor beta chain was obtained from a study of beta chain features in type 1 diabetes. In total, each donor contributed a single heparinised blood draw that averaged about 120 mL. Study findings and constraints: There were fewer insertions and more deletions at the VDJ junctions of type 1 diabetes patients. The similarity of naive, central memory and Treg TCRB repertoires appeared greater among patients than among healthy donors.

Expressed TCRB transcripts were sequenced because the isolated RNA had all been reverse transcribed beforehand. Produced via immunoSEQ multiplex PCR; TCRdb's table is partial and in-frame only. There are hundreds of thousands of clones in the sample; roughly 15% occur only once, and 0.02% to 0.03% lies in the top ten. As to this clone: Antigen specificity is unknown.

The germline gives CDR1 SGHRS, CDR2 YFSETQ. The V and J ends lost 2 bases and 4 bases, in that order; junction bases with no gene match: 6. The CDR3 is made up of 15 amino acids. This TCR was sampled from a woman aged 18-29 years in good health. V gene TRBV5-1 combines with J gene TRBJ2-1, with 7 positions matching TRBD1. The specimen sequenced was naive CD4+ T cells from blood. The CDR3 DNA follows: TGCGCCAGCAGCTTTGACCGGGACAGTTACAATGAGCAGTTCTTC. It codes for CASSFDRDSYNEQFF.